Included here is one T cell receptor (beta chain) sequence, with context. The conserved phenylalanine or tryptophan normally closing the CDR3 is absent here, so this likely arose from a read error. The data were obtained in a study of tumor and adjacent non-tumor tissue in lung cancer. About the research overall: Some 4.1 million productive TCRbeta reads were obtained per sample on average.

This sample's RNA came from whole unsorted tissue. Distant lung tissue was collected more than 3 cm away from the tumor edge. CDR1 is LGHNA and CDR2 is YNFKEQ in the germline V gene. The CDR3 loop spans 12 amino acids. Trimming stripped 1 base from V and 6 bases from J, with 4 bases between. A modified ARM-PCR protocol with three rounds of nested PCR amplified TCRbeta. TCRdb itself ran the multiplex PCR reads through MiXCR, one entry per CDR3 protein. The sample shows 60,000 to 85,000 distinct CDR3 sequences, roughly 77% of them seen only once. This sequence originates from a man between 60 and 75 years old with non-small cell lung cancer. The V call is TRBV4-2, the J call TRBJ1-5; D uncertain. The sample was distant non-tumor lung tissue. Here the CDR3 DNA reads TGTGCCAGCAGCCAAGGCATTCAGCCCCAGCATTAT. This translates into CASSQGIQPQHY.